This record looks at one TCR beta chain sequence and its context. This specimen belongs to a study of human CD8 memory T cell subsets. This CDR3 comprises 13 residues. The germline V gene has CDR1 SQVTM and CDR2 ANQGSEA. The TCR beta sequencing libraries came from UMI-labeled 5' RACE. TCRdb re-called the 5' RACE reads and shows each CDR3 protein once, DNA omitted. The sample table includes under 7,500 distinct CDR3 sequences. The sample comprised CD8+ effector memory T cells (TEM) sorted from PBMCs. As to subset: effector memory CD8 T cells, CCR7- CD45RO+ CD95+. The rearrangement joins TRBV29-1 to TRBJ2-1; TCRdb proposes TRBD2, but this gene call is untestable without DNA. The TCR comes from a human donor in good health. The CDR3 protein is CSVGLADNNEQFF.